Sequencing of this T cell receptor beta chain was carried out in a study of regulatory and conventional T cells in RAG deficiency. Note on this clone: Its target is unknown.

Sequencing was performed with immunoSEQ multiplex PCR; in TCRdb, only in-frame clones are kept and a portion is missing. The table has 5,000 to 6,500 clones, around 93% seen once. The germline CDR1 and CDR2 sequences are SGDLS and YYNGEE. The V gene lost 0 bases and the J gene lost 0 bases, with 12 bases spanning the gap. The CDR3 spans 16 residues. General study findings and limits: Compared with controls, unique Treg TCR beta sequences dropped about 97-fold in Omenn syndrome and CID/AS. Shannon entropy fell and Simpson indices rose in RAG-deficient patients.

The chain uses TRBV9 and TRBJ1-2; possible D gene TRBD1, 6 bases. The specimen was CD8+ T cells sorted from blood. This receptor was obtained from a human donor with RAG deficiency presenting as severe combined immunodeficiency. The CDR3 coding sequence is TGTGCCAGCAGCGTAGATAAAACAGGGACTAACTATGGCTACACCTTC. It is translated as CASSVDKTGTNYGYTF.